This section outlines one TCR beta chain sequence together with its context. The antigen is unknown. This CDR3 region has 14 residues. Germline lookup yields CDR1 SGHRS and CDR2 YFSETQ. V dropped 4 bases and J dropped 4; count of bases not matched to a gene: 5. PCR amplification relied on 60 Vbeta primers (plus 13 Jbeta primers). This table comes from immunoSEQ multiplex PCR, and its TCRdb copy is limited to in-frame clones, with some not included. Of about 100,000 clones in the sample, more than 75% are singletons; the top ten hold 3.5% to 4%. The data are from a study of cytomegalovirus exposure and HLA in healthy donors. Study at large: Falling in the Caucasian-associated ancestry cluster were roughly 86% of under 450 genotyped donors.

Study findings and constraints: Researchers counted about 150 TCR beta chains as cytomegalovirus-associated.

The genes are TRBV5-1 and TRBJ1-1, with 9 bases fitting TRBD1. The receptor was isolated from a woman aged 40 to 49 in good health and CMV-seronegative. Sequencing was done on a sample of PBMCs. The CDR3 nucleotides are TGCGCCAGCAGCACCAGACAGGGGGGCACTGAAGCTTTCTTT. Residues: CASSTRQGGTEAFF. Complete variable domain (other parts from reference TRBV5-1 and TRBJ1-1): KAGVTQTPRYLIKTRGQQVTLSCSPISGHRSVSWYQQTPGQGLQFLFEYFSETQRNKGNFPGRFSGRQFSNSRSEMNVSTLELGDSALYLCASSTRQGGTEAFFGQGTRLTVV.